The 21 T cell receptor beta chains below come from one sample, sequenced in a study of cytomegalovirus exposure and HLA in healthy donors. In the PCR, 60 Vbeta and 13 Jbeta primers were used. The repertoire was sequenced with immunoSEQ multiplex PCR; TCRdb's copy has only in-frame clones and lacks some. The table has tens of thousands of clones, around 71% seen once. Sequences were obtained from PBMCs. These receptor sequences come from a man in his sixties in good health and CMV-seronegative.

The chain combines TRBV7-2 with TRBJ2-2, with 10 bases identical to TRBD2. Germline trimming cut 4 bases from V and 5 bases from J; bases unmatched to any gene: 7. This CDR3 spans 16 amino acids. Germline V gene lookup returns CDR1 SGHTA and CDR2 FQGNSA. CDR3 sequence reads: CASSSNSGGATGELFF. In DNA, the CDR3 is TGTGCCAGCAGCTCAAACAGCGGGGGGGCAACCGGGGAGCTGTTTTTT. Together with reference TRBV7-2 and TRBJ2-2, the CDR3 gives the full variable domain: GAGVSQSPSNKVTEKGKDVELRCDPISGHTALYWYRQSLGQGLEFLIYFQGNSAPDKSGLPSDRFSAERTGGSVSTLTIQRTQQEDSAVYLCASSSNSGGATGELFFGEGSRLTVL.

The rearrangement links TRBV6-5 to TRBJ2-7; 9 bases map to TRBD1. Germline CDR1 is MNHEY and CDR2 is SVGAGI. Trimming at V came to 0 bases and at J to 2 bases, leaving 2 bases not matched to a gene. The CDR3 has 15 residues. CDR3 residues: CASSYSGTGTYEQYF. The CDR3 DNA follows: TGTGCCAGCAGTTACTCTGGGACAGGGACCTACGAGCAGTACTTC.

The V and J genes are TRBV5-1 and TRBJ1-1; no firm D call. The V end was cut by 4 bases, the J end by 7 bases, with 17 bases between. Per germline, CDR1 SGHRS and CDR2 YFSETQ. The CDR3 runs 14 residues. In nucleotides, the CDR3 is TGCGCCAGCAGCCCTGAAAGCGGTGGTGGTGAAGCTTTCTTT. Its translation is CASSPESGGGEAFF.

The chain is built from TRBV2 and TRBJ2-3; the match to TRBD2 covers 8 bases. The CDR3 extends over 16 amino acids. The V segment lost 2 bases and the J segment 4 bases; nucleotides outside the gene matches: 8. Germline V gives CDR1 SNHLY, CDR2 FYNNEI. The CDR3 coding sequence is TGTGCCAGCAGTGAATATGTCGGGAGGGCCCCAGATACGCAGTATTTT. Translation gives CASSEYVGRAPDTQYF.

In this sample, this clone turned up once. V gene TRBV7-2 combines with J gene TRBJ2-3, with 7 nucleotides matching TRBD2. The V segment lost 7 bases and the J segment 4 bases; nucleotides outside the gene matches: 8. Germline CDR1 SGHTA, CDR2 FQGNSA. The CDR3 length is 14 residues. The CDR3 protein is CASTLEAGSDTQYF. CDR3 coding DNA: TGTGCCAGCACCCTCGAAGCGGGGTCAGATACGCAGTATTTT. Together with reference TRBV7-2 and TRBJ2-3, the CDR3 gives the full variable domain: GAGVSQSPSNKVTEKGKDVELRCDPISGHTALYWYRQSLGQGLEFLIYFQGNSAPDKSGLPSDRFSAERTGGSVSTLTIQRTQQEDSAVYLCASTLEAGSDTQYFGPGTRLTVL.

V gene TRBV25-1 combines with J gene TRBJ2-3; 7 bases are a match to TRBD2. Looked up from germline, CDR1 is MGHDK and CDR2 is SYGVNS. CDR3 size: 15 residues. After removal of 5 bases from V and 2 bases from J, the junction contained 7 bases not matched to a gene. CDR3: CASSSSGGDTDTQYF. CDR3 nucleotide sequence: TGTGCCAGCAGTTCTAGCGGAGGGGACACAGATACGCAGTATTTT.

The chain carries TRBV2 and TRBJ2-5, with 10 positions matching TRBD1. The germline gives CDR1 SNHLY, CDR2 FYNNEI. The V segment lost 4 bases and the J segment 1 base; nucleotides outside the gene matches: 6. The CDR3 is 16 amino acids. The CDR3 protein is CASSVPTGGGQETQYF. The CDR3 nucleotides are TGTGCCAGCAGTGTACCGACAGGGGGCGGCCAAGAGACCCAGTACTTC. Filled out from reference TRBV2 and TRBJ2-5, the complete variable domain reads EPEVTQTPSHQVTQMGQEVILRCVPISNHLYFYWYRQILGQKVEFLVSFYNNEISEKSEIFDDQFSVERPDGSNFTLKIRSTKLEDSAMYFCASSVPTGGGQETQYFGPGTRLLVL.

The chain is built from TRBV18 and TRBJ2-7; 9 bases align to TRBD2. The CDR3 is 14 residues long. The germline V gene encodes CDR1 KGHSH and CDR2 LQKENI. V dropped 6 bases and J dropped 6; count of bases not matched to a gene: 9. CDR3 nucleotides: TGTGCCAGCTCTCGCCAGCGGGAGGCCCTCGAGCAGTACTTC. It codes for CASSRQREALEQYF.

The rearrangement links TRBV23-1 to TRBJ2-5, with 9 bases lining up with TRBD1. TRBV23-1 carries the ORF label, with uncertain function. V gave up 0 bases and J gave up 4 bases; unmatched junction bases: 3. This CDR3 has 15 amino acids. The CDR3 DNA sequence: TGCGCCAGCAGTCAATCCAAACAGGGGGCAGAGACCCAGTACTTC. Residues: CASSQSKQGAETQYF.

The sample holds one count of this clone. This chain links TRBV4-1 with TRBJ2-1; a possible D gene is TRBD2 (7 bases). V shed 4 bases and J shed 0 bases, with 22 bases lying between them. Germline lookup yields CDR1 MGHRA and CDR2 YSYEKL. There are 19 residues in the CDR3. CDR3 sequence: CASSLDAGAPLLSYNEQFF. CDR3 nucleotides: TGCGCCAGCAGCCTGGACGCGGGGGCCCCTCTCCTCTCCTACAATGAGCAGTTCTTC.

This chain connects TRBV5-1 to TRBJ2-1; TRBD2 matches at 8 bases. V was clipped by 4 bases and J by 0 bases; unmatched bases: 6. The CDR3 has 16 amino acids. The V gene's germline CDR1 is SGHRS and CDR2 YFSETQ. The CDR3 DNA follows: TGCGCCAGCAGCCAATCTACTAGCGGCTCCTACAATGAGCAGTTCTTC. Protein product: CASSQSTSGSYNEQFF.

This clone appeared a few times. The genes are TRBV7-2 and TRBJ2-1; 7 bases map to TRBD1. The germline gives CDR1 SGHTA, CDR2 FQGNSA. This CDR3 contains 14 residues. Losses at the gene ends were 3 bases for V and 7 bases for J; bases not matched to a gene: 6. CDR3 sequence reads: CASSFFEGANEQFF. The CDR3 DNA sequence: TGTGCCAGCAGCTTCTTTGAGGGGGCGAATGAGCAGTTCTTC.

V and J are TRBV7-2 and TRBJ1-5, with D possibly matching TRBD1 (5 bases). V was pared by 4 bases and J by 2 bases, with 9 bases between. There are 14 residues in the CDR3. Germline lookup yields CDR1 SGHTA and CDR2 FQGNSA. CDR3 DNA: TGTGCCAGCAGCTACCAGGGCGGCAATCAGCCCCAGCATTTT. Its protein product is CASSYQGGNQPQHF.

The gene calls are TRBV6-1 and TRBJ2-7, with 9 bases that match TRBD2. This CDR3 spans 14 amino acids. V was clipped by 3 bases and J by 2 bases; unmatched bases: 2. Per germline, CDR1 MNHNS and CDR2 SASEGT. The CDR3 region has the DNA TGTGCCAGCAGTGAGCGGGAGGGCCCCTACGAGCAGTACTTC. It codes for CASSEREGPYEQYF.

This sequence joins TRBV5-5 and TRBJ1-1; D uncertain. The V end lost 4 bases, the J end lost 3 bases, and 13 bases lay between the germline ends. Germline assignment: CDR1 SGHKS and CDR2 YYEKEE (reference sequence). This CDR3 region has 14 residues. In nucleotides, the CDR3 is TGTGCCAGCAGCAACGGAGCTGTTTACACTGAAGCTTTCTTT. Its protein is CASSNGAVYTEAFF.

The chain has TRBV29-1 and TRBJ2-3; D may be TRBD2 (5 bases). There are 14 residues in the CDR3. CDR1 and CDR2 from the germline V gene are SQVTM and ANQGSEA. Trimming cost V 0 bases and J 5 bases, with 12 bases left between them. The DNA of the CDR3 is TGCAGCGTTGAAGACCCACTAGGTGGAGATACGCAGTATTTT. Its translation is CSVEDPLGGDTQYF.

The CDR3: CAPWERISYEQYF. The CDR3 DNA is TGTGCCCCTTGGGAGCGAATCTCCTACGAGCAGTACTTC. The chain couples TRBV27 to TRBJ2-7, with a possible D match to TRBD2 (5 bases). The CDR3 has 13 residues. CDR1 MNHEY and CDR2 SMNVEV come from the germline V gene (reference sequence). V was clipped by 11 bases and J by 0 bases, with 14 bases between them.

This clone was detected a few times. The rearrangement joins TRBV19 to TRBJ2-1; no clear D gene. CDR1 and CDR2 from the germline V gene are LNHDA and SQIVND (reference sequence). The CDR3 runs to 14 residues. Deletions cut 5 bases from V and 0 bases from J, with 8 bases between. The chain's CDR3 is CASSAGYSYNEQFF. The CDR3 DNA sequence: TGTGCCAGTAGTGCAGGATACTCCTACAATGAGCAGTTCTTC.

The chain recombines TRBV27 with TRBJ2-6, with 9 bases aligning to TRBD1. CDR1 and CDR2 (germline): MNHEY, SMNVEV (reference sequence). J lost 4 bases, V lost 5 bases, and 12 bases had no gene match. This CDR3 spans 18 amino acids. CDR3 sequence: CASSGLGDRVSGANVLTF. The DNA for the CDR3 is TGTGCCAGCAGTGGGCTGGGGGACAGGGTATCCGGGGCCAACGTCCTGACTTTC.

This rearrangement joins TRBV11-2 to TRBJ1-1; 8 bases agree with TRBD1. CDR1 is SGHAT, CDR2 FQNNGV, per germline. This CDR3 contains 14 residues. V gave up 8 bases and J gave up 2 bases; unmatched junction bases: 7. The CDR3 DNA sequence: TGTGCCAGCCCCCGGTCAGGGGGCAACACTGAAGCTTTCTTT. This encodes CASPRSGGNTEAFF.

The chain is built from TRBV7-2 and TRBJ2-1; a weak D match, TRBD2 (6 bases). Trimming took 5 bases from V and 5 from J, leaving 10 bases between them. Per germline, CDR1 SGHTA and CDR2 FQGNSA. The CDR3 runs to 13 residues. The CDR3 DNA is TGTGCCAGCAGCATCGGACTAAACAATGAGCAGTTCTTC. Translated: CASSIGLNNEQFF.